Each of the 25 T cell receptor beta chains below was sequenced from the same sample in a study of response to subunit inactivated influenza vaccine. Via MiXCR, TCRdb re-called the RT-PCR reads, giving one row per CDR3 protein. This sample has just under 550,000 distinct CDR3 sequences, with roughly 25% found just once. The data also belong to a second study, concerning T cells expressing NK-cell markers. This second study notes: Making the TCR beta cDNA relied on 5'RACE template switching with UMIs.

Sequenced here: CD4+ T cells sorted from PBMCs, sampled 11 to 12 days after vaccination. These receptors came from a middle-aged man who received an inactivated influenza vaccine.

This clonotype occurred once. The genes are TRBV4-1 and TRBJ2-5, with 8 nucleotides matching TRBD2. The germline V gene has CDR1 MGHRA and CDR2 YSYEKL. V lost 4 bases to trimming and J lost 5 bases; unmatched junction nucleotides: 15. The CDR3 is made up of 17 amino acids. The CDR3 nucleotides are TGCGCCAGCAGCCCGGGTATTAGCGGGGCCTCCCGGGAGACCCAGTACTTC. Its protein product is CASSPGISGASRETQYF.

This clonotype was found a few times. The CDR3 is CASSHGTDYEQYF. CDR3 in DNA: TGTGCCAGCAGCCACGGGACAGACTACGAGCAGTACTTC. The gene calls are TRBV7-2 and TRBJ2-7; 7 nucleotides align to TRBD1. Germline values: CDR1 SGHTA, CDR2 FQGNSA. The CDR3 has 13 amino acids. The J segment lost 3 bases and the V segment lost 5 bases, leaving 4 bases of the junction unmatched.

The chain recombines TRBV12-3 or TRBV12-4 with TRBJ1-3, with 10 bases aligning to TRBD1. Trimming at V came to 3 bases and at J to 4 bases, leaving 9 bases not matched to a gene. The CDR3 loop spans 17 amino acids. The CDR3 spells CASSFWTGGSLGNTIYF. CDR3 sequence (DNA): TGTGCCAGCAGTTTTTGGACAGGGGGAAGCCTAGGAAACACCATATATTTT.

This clonotype was detected only a few times. The rearrangement links TRBV30 to TRBJ1-2, with TRBD1 matching 12 bases. V shed 5 bases, J shed 3 bases, and the junction held 1 base outside the gene matches. The CDR3 spans 13 residues. Per the germline V gene, CDR1 is GTSNPN and CDR2 is SVGIG (reference sequence). The CDR3: CAWGTGGYYGYTF. CDR3 nucleotide sequence: TGTGCCTGGGGGACAGGGGGCTACTATGGCTACACCTTC.

In this sample, this clonotype turned up many times. The chain couples TRBV20-1 to TRBJ2-7; no clear D. CDR3 size: 12 residues. The germline V gene has CDR1 DFQATT and CDR2 SNEGSKA (reference sequence). The V end was cut by 7 bases, the J end by 3 bases, with 13 bases between. The DNA for the CDR3 is TGCAGTGTGGGCAGTTCCTACTACGAGCAGTACTTC. Amino acid sequence: CSVGSSYYEQYF.

This clonotype turned up a few times. V and J are TRBV4-1 and TRBJ2-5, with TRBD2 matching over 10 bases. This CDR3 is built from 17 residues. After removal of 0 bases from V and 5 bases from J, the junction contained 9 bases not matched to a gene. CDR1 is MGHRA, CDR2 YSYEKL, per germline. In nucleotides, the CDR3 is TGCGCCAGCAGCCAAGATACTAGCGGGGACGTGAGGGAGACCCAGTACTTC. Protein product: CASSQDTSGDVRETQYF.

This clonotype has just a few counts. The chain couples TRBV5-1 to TRBJ1-5; unclear D gene. The V end lost 5 bases, the J end lost 0 bases, and 9 bases lay between the germline ends. Germline V gives CDR1 SGHRS, CDR2 YFSETQ. The CDR3 consists of 14 residues. The CDR3 is CASRPTYSNQPQHF. The CDR3 DNA sequence: TGCGCCAGCAGACCGACCTATAGCAATCAGCCCCAGCATTTT.

To note about this clonotype: With a much larger clone just one base away, this may be a read error. The V call is TRBV5-1, the J call TRBJ2-3; D is possibly TRBD1 or TRBD2 (5 bases each). The CDR3 spans 15 residues. CDR1 is SGHRS and CDR2 is YFSETQ in the germline V gene. The CDR3 loop reads CTSSFGGAGTDTQYF. CDR3 sequence (DNA): TGCACCAGCAGCTTTGGGGGAGCGGGCACAGATACGCAGTATTTT.

The V and J genes are TRBV20-1 and TRBJ2-1; tentative D call: TRBD2 (6 bases). The CDR3 is made up of 14 amino acids. Germline values: CDR1 DFQATT, CDR2 SNEGSKA (reference sequence). V lost 2 bases, J lost 12 bases, and 20 bases lay in between. The CDR3 region has the DNA TGCAGTGCTAGACCTTACATGGAGGGGCTAGCGCAGTTCTTC. This codes for CSARPYMEGLAQFF.

The chain recombines TRBV20-1 with TRBJ1-6, with 7 nucleotides matching TRBD1. V lost 2 bases, J lost 3 bases, and 4 bases stayed unmatched. The CDR3 extends over 15 amino acids. Germline V gene data show CDR1 as DFQATT and CDR2 as SNEGSKA (reference sequence). The chain's CDR3 is CSARPGTVYNSPLHF. The CDR3 DNA follows: TGCAGTGCTAGACCAGGGACAGTCTATAATTCACCCCTCCACTTT.

The chain employs TRBV28 and TRBJ2-4, with D possibly being TRBD1 (5 bases). The CDR3 sequence is 16 residues long. Trimming pared 4 bases from V and 0 bases from J, leaving 13 bases between. Germline-derived CDR1 and CDR2 are MDHEN and SYDVKM. In DNA, the CDR3 is TGTGCCAGCAGTTCTACAGGAGTACTAGCCAAAAACATTCAGTACTTC. Its translation is CASSSTGVLAKNIQYF.

This chain links TRBV12-3 or TRBV12-4 with TRBJ2-2, with TRBD1 as a possible D gene (7 bases). V lost 6 bases to trimming and J lost 4 bases, with 15 bases between them. This CDR3 has 15 amino acids. The CDR3 nucleotides are TGTGCCAGCAGCGTCGGCGGGACAGTCACCGGGGAGCTGTTTTTT. Encoded protein: CASSVGGTVTGELFF.

This chain uses TRBV7-2 with TRBJ2-2; weak D call: TRBD2 (5 bases). Germline V gene lookup returns CDR1 SGHTA and CDR2 FQGNSA. V was shortened by 5 bases and J by 1 base, with 17 bases between the two germline ends. The CDR3 runs to 17 residues. CDR3 sequence: CASSRPGLLGNTGELFF. CDR3 bases: TGTGCCAGCAGCCGACCTGGACTTTTAGGGAACACCGGGGAGCTGTTTTTT.

This clonotype was found a few times. This chain links TRBV7-2 with TRBJ2-7; 9 bases agree with TRBD2. This CDR3 region has 15 residues. From germline, CDR1 is SGHTA and CDR2 FQGNSA. V shed 3 bases and J 4 bases; nucleotides not matched to a gene: 7. The CDR3 sequence: CASSFPGTSLYEQYF. The CDR3 coding sequence is TGTGCCAGCAGCTTTCCCGGGACTAGCCTTTACGAGCAGTACTTC.

This chain joins TRBV4-1 and TRBJ1-1, with D uncertain. V was pared by 1 base and J by 0 bases, with 9 bases between. The CDR3 sequence is 15 residues long. The V gene's germline CDR1 is MGHRA and CDR2 YSYEKL. The CDR3 DNA sequence: TGCGCCAGCAGCCAAGCAGAGACTATGAACACTGAAGCTTTCTTT. Residues: CASSQAETMNTEAFF.

The rearrangement joins TRBV2 to TRBJ2-3, with TRBD2 identical over 10 bases. The CDR3 contains 17 residues. The ends lost 4 bases at V and 1 base at J; junction bases unmatched: 8. The V gene's germline CDR1 is SNHLY and CDR2 FYNNEI. CDR3 sequence reads: CASSALGGTSGTDTQYF. The CDR3, as DNA: TGTGCCAGCAGTGCATTGGGGGGGACTAGCGGCACAGATACGCAGTATTTT.

This clonotype was recorded a few times. This chain connects TRBV10-3 to TRBJ2-3; D possibly corresponds to TRBD2 (5 bases). The germline CDR1 and CDR2 sequences are ENHRY and SYGVKD. The CDR3 has 13 amino acids. The V gene lost 6 bases and the J gene lost 0 bases, with 7 bases spanning the gap. CDR3: CAIRDFSTDTQYF. The CDR3 region has the DNA TGTGCCATCAGGGACTTTAGCACAGATACGCAGTATTTT.

This clonotype was observed a few times. J is TRBJ2-2 and V is TRBV7-6; a weak D match, TRBD2 (5 bases). The CDR3 is made up of 14 amino acids. Germline CDR1 is SGHVS and CDR2 is FNYEAQ. Deletions cut 4 bases from V and 3 bases from J, with 9 bases between. The CDR3 loop reads CASSSLGDTGELFF. In DNA form, the CDR3 reads TGTGCCAGCAGCTCGCTCGGGGACACCGGGGAGCTGTTTTTT.

This clonotype was counted ten times or more. One junction end disagrees with the germline gene, perhaps due to a read error. This chain links TRBV18 with TRBJ1-1; D gene unclear. Germline V CDR1 and CDR2: KGHSH, LQKENI. This CDR3 has 13 residues. CDR3 protein: CASSPDLNTEAFF. CDR3 nucleotide sequence: TGCGCCAGCAGCCCTGACCTGAACACTGAAGCTTTCTTT.

This clonotype was detected only a few times. Sequence at one end of the junction differs from germline and may be a read error. The rearrangement uses TRBV6-2 or TRBV6-3 and TRBJ2-7; no firm D call. Germline loops: CDR1 MNHEY, CDR2 SVGEGT. The CDR3 has 15 residues. DNA for the CDR3: TGTGCCAGCAGTTACTCGATTTTGACCTCCAACGAGCAGTACTTC. Encoded protein: CASSYSILTSNEQYF.

This chain uses TRBV7-2 with TRBJ1-5; TRBD1 is a possible D gene (6 bases). Germline V gene lookup returns CDR1 SGHTA and CDR2 FQGNSA. V lost 1 base and J lost 4, with 11 bases in between. This CDR3 spans 15 amino acids. The CDR3 sequence: CASSLGGTRNQPQHF. The CDR3 nucleotides read TGTGCCAGCAGCTTAGGGGGGACAAGGAATCAGCCCCAGCATTTT.

The chain carries TRBV29-1 and TRBJ2-1; 14 nucleotides match TRBD2. The CDR3 totals 16 residues. J gave up 8 bases and V 6 bases, and 12 bases lay outside the gene matches. CDR1 and CDR2 (germline): SQVTM, ANQGSEA. This CDR3 is CSVPTSGRAPFDEQFF. In DNA, the CDR3 is TGCAGCGTCCCGACTAGCGGGAGGGCTCCCTTTGATGAGCAGTTCTTC.

The chain combines TRBV11-2 with TRBJ1-1, with D perhaps TRBD1 (5 bases). Trimming took off 6 bases at V and 3 bases at J, with 17 bases between the two ends. The CDR3 consists of 15 residues. CDR1 and CDR2 (germline): SGHAT, FQNNGV. In nucleotides, the CDR3 is TGTGCCAGCAGGGTCGGGGGAGGGGCGCACACTGAAGCTTTCTTT. Its protein product is CASRVGGGAHTEAFF.

The table lists this clonotype with a few counts. The rearrangement uses TRBV29-1 and TRBJ2-3, with D unresolved. The CDR3 contains 12 residues. The germline V gene encodes CDR1 SQVTM and CDR2 ANQGSEA. Trimming left V 4 bases short and J 5 bases short, with 10 bases between. CDR3 sequence reads: CSVVSVQDTQYF. The CDR3 DNA reads as TGCAGCGTTGTCTCTGTACAAGATACGCAGTATTTT.

The rearrangement links TRBV2 to TRBJ2-3; 7 bases are a match to TRBD1. This CDR3 contains 13 residues. With V trimmed by 8 bases and J by 7 bases, 9 bases remained unmatched. The germline V gene has CDR1 SNHLY and CDR2 FYNNEI. The CDR3 bases are TGTGCCAGCGGACGACAGGGAGAACATACGCAGTATTTT. Translated: CASGRQGEHTQYF.